Here is one T cell receptor beta chain with its context. Its target is not known. The data derive from a study of T cell responses to AZD1222 COVID-19 vaccine. Generated by immunoSEQ multiplex PCR, the TCRdb table keeps only in-frame clones and is missing some. The sample has around 18,000 clones, more than 80% seen once. Broader study findings: Donors in the cohort were predominantly white British and more often female, and clonal diversity was possibly underestimated. Seropositive at baseline were only a handful of AZD1222 recipients. Unmutated variant regions reportedly attract nearly half of all spike-specific TCRs. Vaccination with two AZD1222 doses was followed by a rise in Spike-specific TCR breadth and depth.

Sequences were derived from peripheral blood, sampled 28 days after the second AZD1222 dose. The sequence was obtained from an adult who received the AZD1222 COVID-19 vaccine.

CDR3 residues: CASSLGWGVGQPQHF. CDR3 DNA sequence: TGTGCCAGCAGCTTAGGGTGGGGGGTCGGCCAGCCCCAGCATTTT. The chain has TRBV7-9 and TRBJ1-5; weak D call: TRBD1 (5 bases). The V gene's germline CDR1 is SEHNR and CDR2 FQNEAQ (reference sequence). V was clipped by 1 base and J by 7 bases, with 14 bases between them. The CDR3 covers 15 residues. Using reference TRBV7-9 and TRBJ1-5 for the parts outside the CDR3, the full variable domain is DTGVSQNPRHKITKRGQNVTFRCDPISEHNRLYWYRQTLGQGPEFLTYFQNEAQLEKSRLLSDRFSAERPKGSFSTLEIQRTEQGDSAMYLCASSLGWGVGQPQHFGDGTRLSIL.